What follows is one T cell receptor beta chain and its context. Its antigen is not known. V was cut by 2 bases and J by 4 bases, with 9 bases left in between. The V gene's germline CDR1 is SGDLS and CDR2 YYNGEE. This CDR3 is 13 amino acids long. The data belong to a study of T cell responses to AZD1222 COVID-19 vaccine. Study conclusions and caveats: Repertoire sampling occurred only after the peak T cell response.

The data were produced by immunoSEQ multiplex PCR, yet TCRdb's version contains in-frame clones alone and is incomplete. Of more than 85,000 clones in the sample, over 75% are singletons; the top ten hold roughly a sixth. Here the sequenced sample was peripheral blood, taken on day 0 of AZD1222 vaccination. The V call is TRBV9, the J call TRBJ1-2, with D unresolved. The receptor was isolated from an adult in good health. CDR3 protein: CASSVGTSYGYTF. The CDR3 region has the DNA TGTGCCAGCAGCGTCGGAACCTCCTATGGCTACACCTTC.